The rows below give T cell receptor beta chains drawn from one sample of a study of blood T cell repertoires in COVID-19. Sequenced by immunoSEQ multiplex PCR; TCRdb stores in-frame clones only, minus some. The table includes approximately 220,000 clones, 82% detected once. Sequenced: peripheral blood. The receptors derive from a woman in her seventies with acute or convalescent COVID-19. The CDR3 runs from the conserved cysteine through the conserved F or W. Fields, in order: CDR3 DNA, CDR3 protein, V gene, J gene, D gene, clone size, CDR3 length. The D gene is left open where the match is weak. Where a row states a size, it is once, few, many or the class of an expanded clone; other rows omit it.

CDR3nt: TGTGCCAGCAGTGAAAGGGGAAACCAGCCCCAGCATTTT; CDR3aa: CASSERGNQPQHF; v_gene: TRBV2; j_gene: TRBJ1-5; d_gene: -; abundance: -; len: 13
CDR3nt: TGCGCCAGCAGCTTCGCGGGGGGGCGGGAAAACATTCAGTACTTC; CDR3aa: CASSFAGGRENIQYF; v_gene: TRBV5-1; j_gene: TRBJ2-4; d_gene: TRBD2; abundance: -; len: 15
CDR3nt: TGTGCCAGCAGCCCAGGGGACAGAAACTATGGCTACACCTTC; CDR3aa: CASSPGDRNYGYTF; v_gene: TRBV6-2/TRBV6-3; j_gene: TRBJ1-2; d_gene: TRBD1; abundance: -; len: 14
CDR3nt: TGTGCCAGCAGCAAAGCCACAGCTACCCGGGGGGAAAAACTGTTTTTT; CDR3aa: CASSKATATRGEKLFF; v_gene: TRBV21-1; j_gene: TRBJ1-4; d_gene: -; abundance: -; len: 16
CDR3nt: TGCGCCAGCAGCGCCGGGACAGGGCAGGGCTACACCTTC; CDR3aa: CASSAGTGQGYTF; v_gene: TRBV5-1; j_gene: TRBJ1-2; d_gene: TRBD1; abundance: -; len: 13
CDR3nt: TGCAGCGTGGTTGGAACAGGGAGCGGCAATCAGCCCCAGCATTTT; CDR3aa: CSVVGTGSGNQPQHF; v_gene: TRBV29-1; j_gene: TRBJ1-5; d_gene: -; abundance: -; len: 15
CDR3nt: TGTGCCACCAGCAGAGTCGCCAGGTTTACTGAAGCTTTCTTT; CDR3aa: CATSRVARFTEAFF; v_gene: TRBV15; j_gene: TRBJ1-1; d_gene: -; abundance: -; len: 14
CDR3nt: TGTGCCAGTAGTGCGTGGCTAGGACTGTATAGCAATCAGCCCCAGCATTTT; CDR3aa: CASSAWLGLYSNQPQHF; v_gene: TRBV19; j_gene: TRBJ1-5; d_gene: -; abundance: -; len: 17
CDR3nt: TGTGCCAGCAGCGCAAAACAGGGGGCTGCGCGTGGCTACACCTTC; CDR3aa: CASSAKQGAARGYTF; v_gene: TRBV7-8; j_gene: TRBJ1-2; d_gene: TRBD1; abundance: -; len: 15
CDR3nt: TGTGCCAGCAGATTCGACAGGGGGCTTTCTGGAAACACCATATATTTT; CDR3aa: CASRFDRGLSGNTIYF; v_gene: TRBV6-6; j_gene: TRBJ1-3; d_gene: TRBD1; abundance: few; len: 16
CDR3nt: TGTGCCAGCAGGGGGACAGGGCGCCAAGAGACCCAGTACTTC; CDR3aa: CASRGTGRQETQYF; v_gene: TRBV28; j_gene: TRBJ2-5; d_gene: TRBD1; abundance: -; len: 14
CDR3nt: TGTGCCAGCTCACCACTGGGACAGGGAGATGAAAAACTGTTTTTT; CDR3aa: CASSPLGQGDEKLFF; v_gene: TRBV18; j_gene: TRBJ1-4; d_gene: TRBD1; abundance: -; len: 15
CDR3nt: TGTGCCACCAGCAGAGATGCGGGAAACTACGAGCAGTACTTC; CDR3aa: CATSRDAGNYEQYF; v_gene: TRBV15; j_gene: TRBJ2-7; d_gene: -; abundance: -; len: 14
CDR3nt: TGTGCCAGCAAAACCGGGACAGGGGCGGAGGGCTACACCTTC; CDR3aa: CASKTGTGAEGYTF; v_gene: TRBV6-5; j_gene: TRBJ1-2; d_gene: TRBD1; abundance: once; len: 14
CDR3nt: TGTGCCAGCAGGCTCTTAGCGGGGGGCAACACCGGGGAGCTGTTTTTT; CDR3aa: CASRLLAGGNTGELFF; v_gene: TRBV6-6; j_gene: TRBJ2-2; d_gene: TRBD2; abundance: -; len: 16
CDR3nt: TGTGCCAGCAGCCAAGACCAGGGCCCCTATGGCTACACCTTC; CDR3aa: CASSQDQGPYGYTF; v_gene: TRBV4-2; j_gene: TRBJ1-2; d_gene: -; abundance: -; len: 14
CDR3nt: TGTGCCAGCTCATCCCGACAGGGAGATAGCAATCAGCCCCAGCATTTT; CDR3aa: CASSSRQGDSNQPQHF; v_gene: TRBV18; j_gene: TRBJ1-5; d_gene: TRBD1; abundance: -; len: 16
CDR3nt: TGTGCCAGCGGGGAATACAGGGATTCACCCCTCCACTTT; CDR3aa: CASGEYRDSPLHF; v_gene: TRBV25-1; j_gene: TRBJ1-6; d_gene: -; abundance: -; len: 13
CDR3nt: TGTGCCTGGAGTGTACTGACAGGGGGCGGCTACACCTTC; CDR3aa: CAWSVLTGGGYTF; v_gene: TRBV30; j_gene: TRBJ1-2; d_gene: TRBD1; abundance: -; len: 13
CDR3nt: TGTGCCAGCAGCCAACACACAAGGCATAATCCTACAGGGGCCGAGCAGTACTTC; CDR3aa: CASSQHTRHNPTGAEQYF; v_gene: TRBV3-1/TRBV3-2; j_gene: TRBJ2-7; d_gene: TRBD1; abundance: few; len: 18
CDR3nt: TGCAGCGTTGAGGAGGGGGCTCAAGGAAACACCATATATTTT; CDR3aa: CSVEEGAQGNTIYF; v_gene: TRBV29-1; j_gene: TRBJ1-3; d_gene: TRBD1; abundance: -; len: 14
CDR3nt: TGTGCCAGCAGTTACTCGAACGGGGAGGGATACGAGCAGTACTTC; CDR3aa: CASSYSNGEGYEQYF; v_gene: TRBV6-5; j_gene: TRBJ2-7; d_gene: TRBD2; abundance: -; len: 15
CDR3nt: TGTGCCAGCAGTGATCGGGGAGGGCCCTCTGGAAACACCATATATTTT; CDR3aa: CASSDRGGPSGNTIYF; v_gene: TRBV6-1; j_gene: TRBJ1-3; d_gene: -; abundance: -; len: 16
CDR3nt: TGTGCCAGCAGCATAGACAGGGATTCACCCCTCCACTTT; CDR3aa: CASSIDRDSPLHF; v_gene: TRBV7-2; j_gene: TRBJ1-6; d_gene: TRBD1; abundance: -; len: 13
CDR3nt: TGCGCCAGCAGTTCACAGGGGACACAAAACACTGAAGCTTTCTTT; CDR3aa: CASSSQGTQNTEAFF; v_gene: TRBV5-1; j_gene: TRBJ1-1; d_gene: TRBD1; abundance: -; len: 15
CDR3nt: TGTGCCATCAGTGCCCACTCGGGGGATTCTGGAAACACCATATATTTT; CDR3aa: CAISAHSGDSGNTIYF; v_gene: TRBV10-3; j_gene: TRBJ1-3; d_gene: -; abundance: -; len: 16
CDR3nt: TGTGCCAGCAGGCAGTACACTGAAGCTTTCTTT; CDR3aa: CASRQYTEAFF; v_gene: TRBV2; j_gene: TRBJ1-1; d_gene: -; abundance: -; len: 11